This passage covers 12 T cell receptor beta chains from one sample sequenced in a study of T cell responses to AZD1222 COVID-19 vaccine. Using immunoSEQ multiplex PCR, the repertoire was profiled, and TCRdb retains in-frame clones only, with some absent. Of roughly 130,000 clones listed, 80% to 90% are singletons. The sample consisted of peripheral blood, taken on day 0 of AZD1222 vaccination. The receptors come from an adult in good health.

V usage is TRBV9 and J usage is TRBJ2-3; 10 bases are shared with TRBD2. Germline V gene lookup returns CDR1 SGDLS and CDR2 YYNGEE. This CDR3 is built from 19 residues. Trimming at V came to 4 bases and at J to 4 bases, leaving 18 bases not matched to a gene. CDR3 DNA sequence: TGTGCCAGCAGCTCGCGTGCGGAAGGGCTAGCGGGAGTAGCAGATACGCAGTATTTT. Translating it yields CASSSRAEGLAGVADTQYF.

The CDR3, as DNA: TGTGCCAGCAGTTTGGATAAAAGCTACACCTTC. Its protein is CASSLDKSYTF. The V call is TRBV6-6, the J call TRBJ1-2; D unclear. Per the germline V gene, CDR1 is MNHNY and CDR2 is SVGAGI (reference sequence). This CDR3 region has 11 residues. V lost 4 bases and J 9 bases, leaving 9 bases between the germline ends.

This chain links TRBV5-3 with TRBJ1-4; 9 bases are shared with TRBD1. TRBV5-3 is known as an ORF, though its function is uncertain. V gave up 3 bases and J gave up 2 bases; unmatched junction bases: 20. The length of the CDR3 is 21 residues. The CDR3 is CARSSETPGQGKGWTNEKLFF. The CDR3 nucleotides are TGTGCCAGAAGCTCTGAAACTCCGGGACAGGGTAAAGGTTGGACTAATGAAAAACTGTTTTTT.

The gene calls are TRBV5-6 and TRBJ1-1; 8 bases agree with TRBD1. With V trimmed by 2 bases and J by 0 bases, 9 bases remained unmatched. There are 17 residues in the CDR3. The germline CDR1 and CDR2 sequences are SGHDT and YYEEEE. DNA for the CDR3: TGTGCCAGCAGCTTCGACAGGGGAGGCGGTTTGAACACTGAAGCTTTCTTT. Translated, it gives CASSFDRGGGLNTEAFF.

With regard to this clone: One end of the junction fails to match germline, which may point to a read error. The V gene is TRBV10-3, the J gene TRBJ2-7, with 8 nucleotides matching TRBD2. CDR1 and CDR2 from the germline V gene are ENHRY and SYGVKD. The CDR3 consists of 15 residues. The CDR3 loop is CAISESIFRQREFHF. In DNA form, the CDR3 reads TGTGCCATCAGTGAGTCGATTTTTAGGCAGCGGGAGTTTCACTTC.

Written as DNA, the CDR3 is TGTGCCAGCAGTTACTCCGGATCAGGGAACACTGAAGCTTTCTTT. This sequence encodes CASSYSGSGNTEAFF. This chain links TRBV28 with TRBJ1-1, with D uncertain. V dropped 4 bases and J dropped 1 base, with 13 bases sitting between them. Per the germline V gene, CDR1 is MDHEN and CDR2 is SYDVKM. CDR3 length: 15 residues.

The gene calls are TRBV27 and TRBJ1-1; D is ambiguous. This CDR3 contains 14 residues. From germline, CDR1 is MNHEY and CDR2 SMNVEV (reference sequence). V was clipped by 0 bases and J by 5 bases, with 10 bases between them. The CDR3 reads CASSLSRGRTEAFF. The CDR3, as DNA: TGTGCCAGCAGTTTATCGCGGGGAAGGACTGAAGCTTTCTTT.

This clone was counted between two and nine times. V usage is TRBV7-2 and J usage is TRBJ1-5; D gene uncertain. CDR1 and CDR2 from the germline V gene are SGHTA and FQGNSA. The V and J ends lost 5 bases and 7 bases respectively, with 12 bases between them. The CDR3 is 13 amino acids. CDR3 in DNA: TGTGCCAGCAGCCCCCAAAGAGAGCAGCCCCAGCATTTT. It is translated as CASSPQREQPQHF.

V usage is TRBV7-6 and J usage is TRBJ2-7; 15 bases match TRBD2. The CDR3 has 19 amino acids. V shed 3 bases and J 0 bases; nucleotides not matched to a gene: 9. Per germline, CDR1 SGHVS and CDR2 FNYEAQ. The CDR3 protein is CASSLTGTSGGSSSYEQYF. DNA of the CDR3: TGTGCCAGCAGCTTGACCGGGACTAGCGGGGGGTCGAGCTCCTACGAGCAGTACTTC.

The chain is built from TRBV7-9 and TRBJ2-7; perhaps TRBD1 as D (7 bases). Per the germline V gene, CDR1 is SEHNR and CDR2 is FQNEAQ (reference sequence). Trimming pared 4 bases from V and 3 bases from J, leaving 16 bases between. The CDR3 totals 15 residues. CDR3 in DNA: TGTGCCAGCAGCTACGGGGGACAGCAGTTCTACGAGCAGTACTTC. It codes for CASSYGGQQFYEQYF.

This chain links TRBV10-2 with TRBJ1-6; 7 bases agree with TRBD1. The CDR3 consists of 17 residues. CDR1 and CDR2 from the germline V gene are WSHSY and SAAADI. Trimming removed 3 bases from V and 0 bases from J; junction bases left unmatched: 5. The CDR3 spells CASSDPGGSSYNSPLHF. The CDR3 bases are TGCGCCAGCAGTGACCCAGGGGGAAGCTCCTATAATTCACCCCTCCACTTT.

The genes are TRBV19 and TRBJ1-2; no clear D. Trimming took off 4 bases at V and 2 bases at J, with 11 bases between the two ends. Germline values: CDR1 LNHDA, CDR2 SQIVND (reference sequence). The CDR3 is 14 amino acids. CDR3 coding DNA: TGTGCCAGTAGTAGGGGAATGGTGAACTATGGCTACACCTTC. Translating it yields CASSRGMVNYGYTF.